A single sample gave rise to the 10 T cell receptor beta chains below, sequenced in a study of low-dose radiotherapy and immunotherapy resistance in tumors. TRAV- and TRBV-specific primers primed first-strand cDNA, covering alpha and beta chains. The authors ran 15 to 25 PCR cycles to amplify TCRs with a constant-region primer and V-primer adapter. TCRdb analysed the reads with MiXCR anew, one entry per CDR3 protein. There are about 97,000 distinct CDR3 sequences in the sample; 20% occur only once, and approximately 4% lies in the top ten. Time point reported: after trial treatment. Treatment defined: LDRT plus nivolumab, ipilimumab, low-dose cyclophosphamide and aspirin (RACIN trial). The specimen comprised PBMCs, sampled after low-dose radiotherapy plus immunotherapy. These receptors were collected from a male donor with prostate cancer.

This clonotype came up many times. This rearrangement joins TRBV11-2 to TRBJ2-1, with D hard to call. The CDR3 is 16 amino acids. Germline V gene sequence: CDR1 SGHAT, CDR2 FQNNGV. V lost 3 bases, J lost 0 bases, and 12 bases lay in between. The CDR3 DNA sequence: TGTGCCAGCAGCTTTTCTCTGGCGGCCTCCTACAATGAGCAGTTCTTC. Translating gives CASSFSLAASYNEQFF.

J is TRBJ2-6 and V is TRBV6-2 or TRBV6-3; D remains ambiguous. Germline V lookup: CDR1 MNHEY, CDR2 SVGEGT. V was clipped by 2 bases and J by 0 bases, with 5 bases between them. This CDR3 spans 15 amino acids. CDR3 DNA sequence: TGTGCCAGCAGTTACCCTCTCTCTGGGGCCAACGTCCTGACTTTC. It codes for CASSYPLSGANVLTF.

This clonotype was picked up one time. V gene TRBV20-1 combines with J gene TRBJ2-7, with 11 bases that match TRBD2. With 1 base clipped from V and 7 bases from J, the junction kept 6 bases outside the gene matches. Germline V gives CDR1 DFQATT, CDR2 SNEGSKA (reference sequence). This CDR3 spans 14 amino acids. In DNA form, the CDR3 reads TGCAGTGCTAGAGGACTAGCGGGGAGGAGGGAGCAGTACTTC. Its translation: CSARGLAGRREQYF.

The chain employs TRBV15 and TRBJ1-1; 10 bases are shared with TRBD1. Looked up from germline, CDR1 is LNHNV and CDR2 is YYDKDF (reference sequence). The CDR3 sequence is 15 residues long. V lost 3 bases, J lost 0 bases, and 1 base stayed unmatched. CDR3 bases: TGTGCCACCAGCAGGGACAGGGGGTTGAACACTGAAGCTTTCTTT. This encodes CATSRDRGLNTEAFF. The variable domain in full, with the rest retrieved from reference TRBV15 and TRBJ1-1, is DAMVIQNPRYQVTQFGKPVTLSCSQTLNHNVMYWYQQKSSQAPKLLFHYYDKDFNNEADTPDNFQSRRPNTSFCFLDIRSPGLGDTAMYLCATSRDRGLNTEAFFGQGTRLTVV.

This clonotype was found a few times. The chain joins TRBV6-2 or TRBV6-3 to TRBJ1-5; D not certain. Germline assignment: CDR1 MNHEY and CDR2 SVGEGT. V lost 3 bases and J 2 bases, leaving 11 bases between the germline ends. The CDR3 loop spans 15 amino acids. The CDR3 sequence: CASSYGSHGNQPQHF. The CDR3 DNA follows: TGTGCCAGCAGTTATGGCAGTCATGGCAATCAGCCCCAGCATTTT.

This clonotype has just a few counts. V is TRBV5-1 and J is TRBJ2-2; 8 positions agree with TRBD1. Germline CDR1 SGHRS, CDR2 YFSETQ. Trimming at V came to 2 bases and at J to 2 bases, leaving 5 bases not matched to a gene. The CDR3 has 16 residues. The CDR3 region is CASSFGRGLNTGELFF. CDR3 DNA sequence: TGCGCCAGCAGCTTTGGCAGGGGGCTAAACACCGGGGAGCTGTTTTTT. The full variable domain, completed using reference TRBV5-1 and TRBJ2-2, is KAGVTQTPRYLIKTRGQQVTLSCSPISGHRSVSWYQQTPGQGLQFLFEYFSETQRNKGNFPGRFSGRQFSNSRSEMNVSTLELGDSALYLCASSFGRGLNTGELFFGEGSRLTVL.

This clonotype appeared a few times. The genes are TRBV7-6 and TRBJ2-7, with 7 bases identical to TRBD1. CDR3 length: 14 amino acids. The germline CDR1 and CDR2 sequences are SGHVS and FNYEAQ. V was pared by 4 bases and J by 6 bases, with 9 bases of the junction left unmatched. CDR3 coding DNA: TGTGCCAGCAGCTCAGCAGGCAGGGGGACCGAGCAGTACTTC. It translates to CASSSAGRGTEQYF.

This clonotype has a count of ten or more. The genes are TRBV5-1 and TRBJ2-2; D gene ambiguous. Trimming pared 0 bases from V and 1 base from J, leaving 4 bases between. Germline CDR1 is SGHRS and CDR2 is YFSETQ. The CDR3 totals 14 residues. The CDR3 region has the DNA TGCGCCAGCAGCTTGGACAGGAACACCGGGGAGCTGTTTTTT. Its protein is CASSLDRNTGELFF.

This clonotype was seen at least ten times. This sequence joins TRBV6-1 and TRBJ2-5; a weak D match, TRBD2 (6 bases). Per the germline V gene, CDR1 is MNHNS and CDR2 is SASEGT. Trimming took off 0 bases at V and 7 bases at J, with 12 bases between the two ends. The CDR3 totals 14 residues. The CDR3 DNA sequence: TGTGCCAGCAGTGAAGCGGGAGGTCTCGGGACCCAGTACTTC. This encodes CASSEAGGLGTQYF.

In this sample, this clonotype turned up many times. The V and J genes are TRBV29-1 and TRBJ1-5; maybe TRBD1 (5 bases). The CDR3 loop spans 14 amino acids. Trimming cost V 4 bases and J 5 bases, with 15 bases left between them. Germline values: CDR1 SQVTM, CDR2 ANQGSEA. Written as DNA, the CDR3 is TGCAGCGTTGCCTCAGGGAATTATCATCAGCCCCAGCATTTT. Protein sequence: CSVASGNYHQPQHF.